A single sample is the source of the 4 T cell receptor beta chains below, sequenced in a study of T cells in Graves' hyperthyroidism and ophthalmopathy. Amplification of TCR beta CDR3 regions was performed using RNA transcripts as template. The study used the HTBI primer set for a first-round RT-PCR of the TCR CDR3. TCRdb independently ran MiXCR on the multiplex PCR reads; one entry per CDR3 protein. In the table there are 550,000 to 850,000 distinct CDR3 sequences, roughly a sixth of which are singletons. What was sequenced was blood. The receptor set was obtained from a woman aged 45-60 years with Graves' hyperthyroidism that later progressed to Graves' ophthalmopathy.

This clonotype was found a few times. The CDR3 is CASGQGVTSNYGYTF. In DNA, the CDR3 is TGCGCCAGCGGACAGGGGGTAACCAGTAACTATGGCTACACCTTC. The chain is built from TRBV5-1 and TRBJ1-2; TRBD1 agrees at 10 bases. V lost 7 bases, J lost 1 base, and 7 bases stayed unmatched. The CDR3 contains 15 residues. Germline CDR1 SGHRS, CDR2 YFSETQ.

The chain couples TRBV5-1 to TRBJ2-7, with D possibly matching TRBD1 (6 bases). Trimming stripped 2 bases from V and 1 base from J, with 10 bases between. Germline V lookup: CDR1 SGHRS, CDR2 YFSETQ. This CDR3 has 14 amino acids. CDR3 bases: TGCGCCAGCAGCTTTATGGACAGATCCTACGAGCAGTACTTC. Its protein product is CASSFMDRSYEQYF.

This clonotype has ten or more counts. The chain couples TRBV30 to TRBJ2-3; the D gene is possibly TRBD1 (5 bases). V lost 0 bases and J 3 bases, leaving 16 bases between the germline ends. The CDR3 sequence is 16 residues long. Germline CDR1 is GTSNPN and CDR2 is SVGIG (reference sequence). The CDR3 DNA reads as TGTGCCTGGAGTGTAGGGGCAGGGTCGTTAACAGATACGCAGTATTTT. Encoded protein: CAWSVGAGSLTDTQYF. The full variable domain, in which reference TRBV30 and TRBJ2-3 provide the parts outside the CDR3, is SQTIHQWPATLVQPVGSPLSLECTVEGTSNPNLYWYRQAAGRGLQLLFYSVGIGQISSEVPQNLSASRPQDRQFILSSKKLLLSDSGFYLCAWSVGAGSLTDTQYFGPGTRLTVL.

At least ten counts were recorded for this clonotype. J is TRBJ1-2 and V is TRBV18; 7 nucleotides line up with TRBD1. The V and J ends lost 4 bases and 5 bases, in that order; junction bases with no gene match: 10. The CDR3 length is 15 residues. CDR1 is KGHSH, CDR2 LQKENI, per germline. CDR3 bases: TGTGCCAGCTCACTCTCAGGACAGGTGCGGTATGGCTACACCTTC. Translation gives CASSLSGQVRYGYTF. Drawing the rest from reference TRBV18 and TRBJ1-2, the complete variable domain is NAGVMQNPRHLVRRRGQEARLRCSPMKGHSHVYWYRQLPEEGLKFMVYLQKENIIDESGMPKERFSAEFPKEGPSILRIQQVVRGDSAAYFCASSLSGQVRYGYTFGSGTRLTVV.